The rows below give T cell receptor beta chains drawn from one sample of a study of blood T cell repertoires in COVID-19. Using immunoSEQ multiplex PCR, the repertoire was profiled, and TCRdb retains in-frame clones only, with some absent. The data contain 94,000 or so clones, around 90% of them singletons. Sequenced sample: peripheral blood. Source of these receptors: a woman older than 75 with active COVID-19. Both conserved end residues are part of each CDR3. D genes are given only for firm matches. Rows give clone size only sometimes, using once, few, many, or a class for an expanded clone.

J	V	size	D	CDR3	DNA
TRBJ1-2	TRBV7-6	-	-	CASSTGGGGGYTF	TGTGCCAGCAGTACCGGAGGGGGGGGTGGCTACACCTTC
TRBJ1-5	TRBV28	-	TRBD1	CASSLFLDRGHQPQHF	TGTGCCAGCAGTTTGTTCCTCGACAGGGGACATCAGCCCCAGCATTTT
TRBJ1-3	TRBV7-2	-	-	CASSLYQGSGNTIYF	TGTGCCAGCAGCTTATATCAGGGATCTGGAAACACCATATATTTT
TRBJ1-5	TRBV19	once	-	CASSIVRSPAIDQPQHF	TGTGCCAGTAGTATAGTTCGGAGCCCCGCTATTGATCAGCCCCAGCATTTT
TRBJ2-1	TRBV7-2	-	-	CASSLAWRAGEQFF	TGTGCCAGCAGCTTAGCGTGGAGGGCGGGGGAGCAGTTCTTC
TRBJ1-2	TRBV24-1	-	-	CATSVADNYGYTF	TGTGCCACCAGTGTAGCAGATAACTATGGCTACACCTTC
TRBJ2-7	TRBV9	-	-	CASSPNEAPSYEQYF	TGTGCCAGCAGCCCCAACGAGGCCCCCTCCTACGAGCAGTACTTC
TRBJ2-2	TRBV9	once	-	CASSVGSTGELFF	TGTGCCAGCAGCGTAGGGAGCACCGGGGAGCTGTTTTTT
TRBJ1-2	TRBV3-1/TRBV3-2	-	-	CASSQGEGYYGYTF	TGTGCCAGCAGCCAGGGAGAAGGGTACTATGGCTACACCTTC
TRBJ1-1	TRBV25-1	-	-	CASSELRAGRRTEAFF	TGTGCCAGCAGTGAATTAAGGGCAGGGCGACGGACTGAAGCTTTCTTT
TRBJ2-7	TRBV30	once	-	CAWSPGGPGYEQYF	TGTGCCTGGAGTCCAGGAGGGCCGGGCTACGAGCAGTACTTC
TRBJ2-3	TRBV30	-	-	CAWRGAADTQYF	TGTGCCTGGCGGGGTGCGGCAGATACGCAGTATTTT
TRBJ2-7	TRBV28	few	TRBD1	CASGDLWDRAYEQYF	TGTGCCAGCGGGGACCTATGGGACAGGGCCTACGAGCAGTACTTC
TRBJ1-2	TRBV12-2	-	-	CASRLDRREGYYGYTF	TGTGCAAGTCGCTTAGATCGGAGGGAGGGATACTATGGCTACACCTTC
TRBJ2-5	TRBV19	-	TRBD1	CASSIPGQGRETQYF	TGTGCCAGTAGTATACCGGGACAGGGTAGAGAGACCCAGTACTTC
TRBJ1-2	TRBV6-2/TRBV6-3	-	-	CASSYDSNYGYTF	TGTGCCAGCAGTTACGACTCTAACTATGGCTACACCTTC
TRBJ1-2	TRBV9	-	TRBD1	CASSVGTDLNYGYTF	TGTGCCAGCAGCGTCGGGACAGACCTTAACTATGGCTACACCTTC
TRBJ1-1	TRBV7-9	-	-	CASSSPTEAFF	TGTGCCAGCAGCAGCCCGACTGAAGCTTTCTTT
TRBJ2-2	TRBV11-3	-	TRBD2	CASKRAGGENTGELFF	TGTGCCAGCAAGCGGGCTGGGGGGGAGAACACCGGGGAGCTGTTTTTT
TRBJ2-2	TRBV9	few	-	CASSVFGAGELFF	TGTGCCAGCAGCGTATTCGGGGCCGGGGAGCTGTTTTTT
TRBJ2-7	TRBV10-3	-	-	CAISESALYEQYF	TGTGCCATCAGTGAGTCAGCTCTCTACGAGCAGTACTTC
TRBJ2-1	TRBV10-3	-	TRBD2	CAIRSGLNEQFF	TGTGCCATCAGATCGGGACTAAATGAGCAGTTCTTC
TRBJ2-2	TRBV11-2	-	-	CASSSMGTGGTGELFF	TGTGCCAGCAGTTCTATGGGAACCGGGGGCACCGGGGAGCTGTTTTTT
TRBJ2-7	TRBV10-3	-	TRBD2	CAIRGGRESGEQYF	TGTGCCATCCGGGGCGGGAGGGAATCGGGGGAGCAGTACTTC
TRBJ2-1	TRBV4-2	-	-	CASSQDYLNEQFF	TGTGCCAGCAGCCAAGATTATTTAAATGAGCAGTTCTTC
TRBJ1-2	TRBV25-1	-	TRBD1	CASRGTGLNYGYTF	TGTGCCAGCAGAGGGACAGGACTGAACTATGGCTACACCTTC
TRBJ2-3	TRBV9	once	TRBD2	CASSLGTSGGDTQYF	TGTGCCAGCAGCCTCGGGACTAGCGGGGGAGATACGCAGTATTTT
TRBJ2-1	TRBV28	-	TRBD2	CASSPSGLAGASGNEQFF	TGTGCCAGCAGTCCTTCCGGACTAGCGGGAGCGTCGGGCAATGAGCAGTTCTTC
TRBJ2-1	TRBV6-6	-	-	CASSYRTDYNEQFF	TGTGCCAGCAGTTACAGGACAGACTACAATGAGCAGTTCTTC
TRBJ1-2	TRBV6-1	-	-	CASSEYLGQGENYGYTF	TGTGCCAGCAGTGAATATTTAGGGCAGGGCGAGAACTATGGCTACACCTTC
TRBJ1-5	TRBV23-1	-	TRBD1	CASSHKGTGESNQPQHF	TGCGCCAGCAGTCATAAGGGGACAGGGGAAAGCAATCAGCCCCAGCATTTT
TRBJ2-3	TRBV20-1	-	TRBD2	CSASSSGITDTQYF	TGCAGTGCTAGTTCTAGCGGGATCACAGATACGCAGTATTTT